Listed here is a single TCR beta chain. Its antigen is currently not known. No quality values exist for individual bases; no much larger clone is one base distant. The donors were some 36 Caucasian individuals from Russia, aged roughly 6 to 95 years, who were systemically healthy. Approximately 9.3 milliliters of peripheral blood were drawn from each donor into EDTA-treated Vacutainer tubes. Ficoll-Paque density-gradient centrifugation was used to isolate PBMCs, with at least 6 million obtained per sample. Total RNA was extracted from PBMCs with Trizol reagent, with at least 5.5 micrograms obtained per sample. The percentages of naive CD45RAhigh/CD27high T cells were determined by flow cytometry on a PBMC aliquot from every donor. The library was produced with 5' RACE. Sequenced using an Illumina HiSeq 2500. A second roughly 6 to 11 cycle PCR used a sample-barcoded 5' primer and a J-beta primer mix. A unique molecular identifier was introduced onto each TCR beta cDNA molecule by a template-switch 5' adaptor carrying 12 random nucleotides. At least 2.5 million CDR3-containing paired-end reads were obtained from each sample. First-strand cDNA synthesis was performed from all RNA using the Mint cDNA synthesis kit, with priming by a TRBC-specific oligonucleotide. Following uracil-DNA glycosylase treatment, a first 18-cycle PCR with universal primers M1SS and BC2_uni_R was performed on all cDNA. The published analysis was carried out like this. For normalization, 1 million high-quality reads, each with a distinct molecular identifier, were randomly selected from each sample. Instead of being binned into consensus sequences, reads with shared molecular identifiers were discarded. CDR3 identification, clonotype clustering and error correction used MiTCR with a Q25 quality threshold and the strictest error-elimination algorithm. A nonparametric unseen species model using Euler transformation provided a lower-bound estimate of total TCR beta diversity. Using fastp at Q25 and MiXCR, TCRdb reprocessed the public reads and kept productive beta chains. Rows with a matching CDR3 protein are joined into one entry that keeps the most common DNA and genes. TCRdb, not the authors, supplied the V and J calls. The sample yields roughly 650,000 distinct CDR3 sequences; 32% were counted once. Roughly 14% of the sample is in the top ten clones.

The entry originates in a study of blood T cells in healthy people across ages (dated by TCRdb to the mid-2010s). Regarding the complete study: In model experiments, template switching captured about one uniquely barcoded TCR beta cDNA molecule for every two T cells. For two donors (one aged 18 to 30 and one aged 80 or older), the study analyzed two additional independent replicas of 1 million unique cDNA reads from the same blood draw. Age-related changes in TCR beta repertoire diversity were measured in the study by deep sequencing normalized with unique cDNA molecular identifiers. Donors of different ages were randomly distributed across sequencing lanes to avoid experimental bias. Donors were grouped into four age groups: young (average 16 years), middle-aged (over 35), aged (approximately 58) and long-lived (just over 80). Broad study findings and their caveats: Since profiling was done on bulk unsorted PBMCs, naive and antigen-experienced compartments could not be conclusively compared. As age increased, observed TCR beta diversity per million T cells dropped in a roughly linear way, and a significant reduction was already evident by age 40. Estimates of total diversity based on one million sequenced T cells were regarded as lower bounds and as underestimates. A strong correlation was found between observed TCR beta diversity and the percentage of naive T cells measured by flow cytometry. The long-lived group showed more naive CD4+ T cells, fewer expanded clones and increased TCR diversity than the aged group, suggesting age selection. Donor CMV infection status was unknown, potentially confounding age-related changes in expanded clonotypes.

The CDR3 contains 11 residues, cysteine and phenylalanine counted. The retained sequence is limited to the CDR3, 33 bases, with the frame set at the first base. From a lookup of the germline V gene, CDR1 and CDR2 are MNHNS and SASEGT. V is shortened by 10 bases, J by 4 bases, and the region joining them spans 11 bases. The sample consisted of blood. In this chain, TRBV6-1 is recombined with TRBJ2-7, with no reliable assignment of the D segment. This sequence was found in a woman of 80 years or more in good health. Donor details come from another sample of the same person, matched by shared clones. The CDR3 reads CAIVASYEQYF. The nucleotide sequence is given as TGTGCCATCGTAGCTAGTTACGAGCAGTACTTC.